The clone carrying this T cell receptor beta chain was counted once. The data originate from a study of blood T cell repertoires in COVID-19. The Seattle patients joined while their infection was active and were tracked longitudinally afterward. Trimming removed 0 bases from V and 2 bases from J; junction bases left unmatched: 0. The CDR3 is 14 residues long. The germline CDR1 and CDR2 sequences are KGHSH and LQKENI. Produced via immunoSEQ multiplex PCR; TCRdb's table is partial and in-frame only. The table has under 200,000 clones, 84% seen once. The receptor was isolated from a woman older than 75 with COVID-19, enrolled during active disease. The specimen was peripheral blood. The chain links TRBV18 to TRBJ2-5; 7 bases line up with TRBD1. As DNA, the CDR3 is TGTGCCAGCTCACCACCGGGACAGCAAGAGACCCAGTACTTC. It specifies CASSPPGQQETQYF.